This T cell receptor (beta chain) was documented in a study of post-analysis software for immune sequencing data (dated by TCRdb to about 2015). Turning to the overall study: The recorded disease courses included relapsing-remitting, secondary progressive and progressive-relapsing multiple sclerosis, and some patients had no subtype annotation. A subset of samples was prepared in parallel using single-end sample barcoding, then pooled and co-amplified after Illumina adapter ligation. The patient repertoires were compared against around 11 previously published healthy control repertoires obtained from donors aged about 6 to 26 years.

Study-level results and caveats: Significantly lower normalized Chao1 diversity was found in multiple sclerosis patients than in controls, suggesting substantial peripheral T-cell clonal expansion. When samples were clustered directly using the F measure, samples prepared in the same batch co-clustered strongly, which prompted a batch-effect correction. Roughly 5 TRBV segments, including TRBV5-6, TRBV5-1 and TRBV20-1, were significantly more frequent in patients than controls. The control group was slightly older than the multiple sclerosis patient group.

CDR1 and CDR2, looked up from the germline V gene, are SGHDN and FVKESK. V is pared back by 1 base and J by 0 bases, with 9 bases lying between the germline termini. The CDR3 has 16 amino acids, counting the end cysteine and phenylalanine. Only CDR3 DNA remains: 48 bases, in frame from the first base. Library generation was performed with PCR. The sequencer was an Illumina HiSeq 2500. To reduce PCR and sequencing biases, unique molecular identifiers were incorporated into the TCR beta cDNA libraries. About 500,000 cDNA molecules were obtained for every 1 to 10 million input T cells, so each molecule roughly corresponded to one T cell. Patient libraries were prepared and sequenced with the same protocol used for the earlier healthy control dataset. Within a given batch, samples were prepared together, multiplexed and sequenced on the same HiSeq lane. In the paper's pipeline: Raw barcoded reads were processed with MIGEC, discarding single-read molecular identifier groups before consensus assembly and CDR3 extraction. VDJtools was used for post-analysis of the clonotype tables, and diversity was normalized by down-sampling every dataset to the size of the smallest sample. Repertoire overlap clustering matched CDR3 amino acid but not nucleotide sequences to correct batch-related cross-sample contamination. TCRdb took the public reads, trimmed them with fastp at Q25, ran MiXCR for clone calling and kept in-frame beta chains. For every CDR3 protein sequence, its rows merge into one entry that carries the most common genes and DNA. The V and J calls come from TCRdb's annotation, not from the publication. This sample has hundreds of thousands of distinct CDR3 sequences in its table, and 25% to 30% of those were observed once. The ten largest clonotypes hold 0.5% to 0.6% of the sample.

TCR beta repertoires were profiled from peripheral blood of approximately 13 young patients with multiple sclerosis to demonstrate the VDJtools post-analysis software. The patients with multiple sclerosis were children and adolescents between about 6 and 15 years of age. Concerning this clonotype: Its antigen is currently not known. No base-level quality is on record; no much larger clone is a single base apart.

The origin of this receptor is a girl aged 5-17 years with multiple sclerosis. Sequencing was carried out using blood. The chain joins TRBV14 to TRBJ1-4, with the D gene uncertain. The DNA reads TGTGCCAGCAGCCAAGCGGACCGTGCAACTAATGAAAAACTGTTTTTT. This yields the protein CASSQADRATNEKLFF. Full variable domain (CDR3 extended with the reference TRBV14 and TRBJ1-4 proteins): EAGVTQFPSHSVIEKGQTVTLRCDPISGHDNLYWYRRVMGKEIKFLLHFVKESKQDESGMPNNRFLAERTGGTYSTLKVQPAELEDSGVYFCASSQADRATNEKLFFGSGTQLSVL.